The sequence of this T cell receptor beta chain was determined in a study of control samples from healthy donors and cancer patients. Clones were read by immunoSEQ multiplex PCR, and TCRdb kept only the in-frame ones, dropping some. This sample yields 120,000 or so clones, of which about 92% are seen a single time; around 1.8% belongs to the top ten. CDR1 and CDR2 (germline): SGHVS, FQNEAQ. V lost 3 bases to trimming and J lost 5 bases, with 11 bases between them. The CDR3 totals 15 residues. The rearrangement links TRBV7-8 to TRBJ1-6; no clear D gene. This TCR was recovered from a man aged 50 to 59 with head and neck cancer. Sequencing input: PBMCs. The CDR3 protein is CASSFLQINNSPLHF. The CDR3 DNA reads TGTGCCAGCAGCTTTTTACAGATAAATAATTCACCCCTCCACTTT.